One sample yielded the 14 T cell receptor beta chains listed below, sequenced in a study of blood T cell repertoires in COVID-19. Sequenced by immunoSEQ multiplex PCR; TCRdb stores in-frame clones only, minus some. The profile shows around 620,000 clones, 85% to 90% of them singletons. Specimen: peripheral blood. These TCRs come from a woman under 30 with acute or convalescent COVID-19.

This sequence joins TRBV5-1 and TRBJ2-3, with TRBD2 identical over 10 bases. The CDR3 totals 15 residues. Germline-derived CDR1 and CDR2 are SGHRS and YFSETQ. V dropped 4 bases and J dropped 4; count of bases not matched to a gene: 6. CDR3 bases: TGCGCCAGCAGCGCCCGACTAGCGGGCGCAGATACGCAGTATTTT. Translated: CASSARLAGADTQYF. The variable domain in full, completed from reference TRBV5-1 and TRBJ2-3, reads KAGVTQTPRYLIKTRGQQVTLSCSPISGHRSVSWYQQTPGQGLQFLFEYFSETQRNKGNFPGRFSGRQFSNSRSEMNVSTLELGDSALYLCASSARLAGADTQYFGPGTRLTVL.

The genes are TRBV7-8 and TRBJ1-2, with D unresolved. Germline V gives CDR1 SGHVS, CDR2 FQNEAQ. The CDR3 runs 16 residues. Trimming removed 0 bases from V and 4 bases from J, with 15 bases in between. For the CDR3, the DNA is TGTGCCAGCAGCTTAGCGCCCTTGGGCAATAGCTATGGCTACACCTTC. Translation: CASSLAPLGNSYGYTF.

This clone was seen a handful of times. The chain couples TRBV7-3 to TRBJ1-1; D possibly corresponds to TRBD1 (6 bases). Germline V lookup: CDR1 SGHTA, CDR2 FQGTGA. The CDR3 length is 14 residues. V was trimmed by 0 bases and J by 5 bases, leaving 10 bases between them. CDR3: CASSLTGGETEAFF. The CDR3 nucleotides read TGTGCCAGCAGCTTAACAGGGGGGGAAACTGAAGCTTTCTTT.

The chain uses TRBV5-3 and TRBJ2-3, with 8 bases aligning to TRBD2. TRBV5-3 is an ORF; its function is uncertain. Unmatched junction bases numbered 6, after V lost 2 bases and J lost 1 base. The CDR3 length is 16 residues. CDR3 nucleotide sequence: TGTGCCAGAAGCTTACGACTAGCGAAATGCACAGATACGCAGTATTTT. This codes for CARSLRLAKCTDTQYF.

The chain recombines TRBV30 with TRBJ1-2; 7 bases map to TRBD1. CDR3 size: 14 residues. Germline V gene data show CDR1 as GTSNPN and CDR2 as SVGIG (reference sequence). After removal of 0 bases from V and 4 bases from J, the junction contained 5 bases not matched to a gene. The CDR3 sequence: CAWSVQRDSYGYTF. CDR3 coding DNA: TGTGCCTGGAGTGTACAGAGGGACAGCTATGGCTACACCTTC.

The chain uses TRBV13 and TRBJ2-7; possibly TRBD1 for D (5 bases). V shed 5 bases and J shed 6 bases, with 23 bases lying between them. This CDR3 region has 16 residues. The germline gives CDR1 PRHDT, CDR2 FYEKMQ (reference sequence). The CDR3 protein is CASSGNPWNWGLEQYF. For the CDR3, the DNA is TGTGCCAGCAGCGGGAATCCATGGAATTGGGGCCTCGAGCAGTACTTC.

The chain couples TRBV15 to TRBJ2-5, with 9 nucleotides matching TRBD1. In germline, CDR1 is LNHNV, CDR2 YYDKDF (reference sequence). With 1 base clipped from V and 4 bases from J, the junction kept 4 bases outside the gene matches. The CDR3 is 15 residues long. The CDR3 nucleotides are TGTGCCACCAGCAGAGCACTGACAGGGGGAGAGACCCAGTACTTC. As protein: CATSRALTGGETQYF.

The chain recombines TRBV12-3 or TRBV12-4 with TRBJ2-7; D may be TRBD2 (6 bases). The length of the CDR3 is 12 residues. Trimming took 6 bases from V and 7 from J, leaving 13 bases between them. The CDR3 spells CASSEGTSEQYF. The CDR3 nucleotides read TGTGCCAGCAGCGAGGGGACTTCAGAGCAGTACTTC.

This chain uses TRBV7-9 with TRBJ2-1; TRBD2 matches 7 bases. CDR3 size: 17 residues. Trimming took 1 base from V and 0 from J; bases not matched to a gene: 6. CDR1 SEHNR and CDR2 FQNEAQ come from the germline V gene (reference sequence). The CDR3 DNA follows: TGTGCCAGCAGCTTAGAAGGGCGGGGGATCTCCTACAATGAGCAGTTCTTC. Translating it yields CASSLEGRGISYNEQFF.

CDR3 DNA: TGTGCCAGCAGCTTGAGGAGCGGGGCCAACACAGATACGCAGTATTTT. Amino acid sequence: CASSLRSGANTDTQYF. This chain joins TRBV5-6 and TRBJ2-3; 7 bases agree with TRBD2. The CDR3 is 16 residues long. V lost 1 base and J lost 2; bases outside the gene matches: 7. CDR1 and CDR2 (germline): SGHDT, YYEEEE. The variable domain in full, completed from reference TRBV5-6 and TRBJ2-3, reads DAGVTQSPTHLIKTRGQQVTLRCSPKSGHDTVSWYQQALGQGPQFIFQYYEEEERQRGNFPDRFSGHQFPNYSSELNVNALLLGDSALYLCASSLRSGANTDTQYFGPGTRLTVL.

The V call is TRBV4-1, the J call TRBJ2-6; D remains ambiguous. V dropped 1 base and J dropped 0 bases, with 10 bases sitting between them. This CDR3 spans 17 amino acids. CDR1 is MGHRA, CDR2 YSYEKL, per germline. CDR3 loop: CASSQVLRLSGANVLTF. DNA of the CDR3: TGCGCCAGCAGCCAAGTACTCAGGCTCTCTGGGGCCAACGTCCTGACTTTC.

The CDR3 DNA follows: TGTGCCAGCAGCTGGGGGCTCGGGGAGCTGTTTTTT. Encoded protein: CASSWGLGELFF. The chain couples TRBV7-2 to TRBJ2-2, with D tentatively TRBD1 (6 bases). The CDR3 loop spans 12 amino acids. Trimming stripped 4 bases from V and 7 bases from J, with 7 bases between. The germline CDR1 and CDR2 sequences are SGHTA and FQGNSA. Full variable domain (missing parts from reference TRBV7-2 and TRBJ2-2): GAGVSQSPSNKVTEKGKDVELRCDPISGHTALYWYRQSLGQGLEFLIYFQGNSAPDKSGLPSDRFSAERTGGSVSTLTIQRTQQEDSAVYLCASSWGLGELFFGEGSRLTVL.

V is TRBV14 and J is TRBJ1-1, with D maybe TRBD1 (6 bases). CDR3 size: 18 residues. Trimming cost V 4 bases and J 1 base, with 22 bases left between them. Germline V CDR1 and CDR2: SGHDN, FVKESK. The CDR3 sequence: CASSPRFLGAPQNTEAFF. Here the CDR3 DNA reads TGTGCCAGCAGCCCGAGGTTTTTGGGGGCGCCACAGAACACTGAAGCTTTCTTT.

This clone has a single count. The chain combines TRBV4-3 with TRBJ1-4, with D tentatively TRBD1 (6 bases). V was cut by 6 bases and J by 8 bases, with 16 bases left in between. The CDR3 is 14 residues long. Germline V gene data show CDR1 as LGHNA and CDR2 as YSLEER. CDR3 loop: CASSRTEGGEKLFF. In DNA form, the CDR3 reads TGCGCCAGCAGTCGGACGGAGGGGGGGGAAAAACTGTTTTTT.